Listed here are 10 T cell receptor beta chains from one sample, sequenced in a study of beta chain features in type 1 diabetes. Reverse transcribing all isolated RNA meant expressed TCRB transcripts were sequenced. Measured with immunoSEQ multiplex PCR; TCRdb has only the in-frame clones, and not every one. The sample lists about 130,000 clones; 9% to 9.5% were seen once. Sequencing was performed on central memory CD4+ T cells from blood. Source of these receptors: a man between 18 and 35 years old in good health.

The chain combines TRBV18 with TRBJ1-4; 9 bases agree with TRBD1. With 3 bases clipped from V and 5 bases from J, the junction kept 4 bases outside the gene matches. The germline CDR1 and CDR2 sequences are KGHSH and LQKENI. The CDR3 length is 15 residues. The CDR3 loop reads CASSPLDRGNEKLFF. CDR3 nucleotides: TGTGCCAGCTCACCTTTAGACAGGGGGAATGAAAAACTGTTTTTT.

The rearrangement joins TRBV25-1 to TRBJ1-3; no reliable D call. The germline V gene encodes CDR1 MGHDK and CDR2 SYGVNS. V was cut by 3 bases and J by 4 bases, with 16 bases left in between. This CDR3 spans 16 amino acids. The CDR3 DNA sequence: TGTGCCAGCAGTGAGCAGACTCCTTCGGCAGGAAACACCATATATTTT. It translates to CASSEQTPSAGNTIYF.

This rearrangement joins TRBV6-1 to TRBJ2-6; unclear D gene. Trimming removed 6 bases at V and 0 bases at J, with 9 bases between. This CDR3 has 15 amino acids. Germline lookup yields CDR1 MNHNS and CDR2 SASEGT. The CDR3: CASSPRFSGANVLTF. The DNA for the CDR3 is TGTGCCAGCAGCCCTAGATTCTCTGGGGCCAACGTCCTGACTTTC.

The V gene is TRBV7-2, the J gene TRBJ2-7; 11 nucleotides agree with TRBD1. Germline assignment: CDR1 SGHTA and CDR2 FQGNSA. There are 16 residues in the CDR3. V gave up 5 bases and J gave up 4 bases; unmatched junction bases: 10. The CDR3 sequence is CASSHRRGQGGYEQYF. CDR3 DNA: TGTGCCAGCAGCCACCGCAGGGGACAGGGGGGTTACGAGCAGTACTTC.

The table lists this clone with many counts. The chain couples TRBV14 to TRBJ2-2, with 8 bases matching TRBD1. Germline lookup yields CDR1 SGHDN and CDR2 FVKESK. After removal of 4 bases from V and 3 bases from J, the junction contained 7 bases not matched to a gene. This CDR3 has 16 residues. CDR3 amino acids: CASSPRQGPYTGELFF. In DNA form, the CDR3 reads TGTGCCAGCAGCCCAAGACAGGGGCCCTACACCGGGGAGCTGTTTTTT.

This clone occurred a few times. The chain employs TRBV25-1 and TRBJ2-5, with TRBD2 identical over 9 bases. The CDR3 runs 15 residues. CDR1 MGHDK and CDR2 SYGVNS come from the germline V gene. With 6 bases clipped from V and 4 bases from J, the junction kept 9 bases outside the gene matches. The DNA for the CDR3 is TGTGCCAGCAGCCTCAACCGCGGGAGGGGAGAGACCCAGTACTTC. This translates into CASSLNRGRGETQYF. Drawing the rest from reference TRBV25-1 and TRBJ2-5, the complete variable domain is EADIYQTPRYLVIGTGKKITLECSQTMGHDKMYWYQQDPGMELHLIHYSYGVNSTEKGDLSSESTVSRIRTEHFPLTLESARPSHTSQYLCASSLNRGRGETQYFGPGTRLLVL.

This clone came up a few times. V is TRBV7-2 and J is TRBJ2-5, with TRBD2 matching over 11 bases. CDR3 length: 14 amino acids. From germline, CDR1 is SGHTA and CDR2 FQGNSA. Trimming at V came to 5 bases and at J to 6 bases, leaving 5 bases not matched to a gene. CDR3 sequence (DNA): TGTGCCAGCAGCCTTAGCGGGGGGGAGAAGACCCAGTACTTC. Translated: CASSLSGGEKTQYF. The full variable domain, completed using reference TRBV7-2 and TRBJ2-5, is GAGVSQSPSNKVTEKGKDVELRCDPISGHTALYWYRQSLGQGLEFLIYFQGNSAPDKSGLPSDRFSAERTGGSVSTLTIQRTQQEDSAVYLCASSLSGGEKTQYFGPGTRLLVL.

The V call is TRBV6-5, the J call TRBJ1-5; D might be TRBD1 (5 bases). This CDR3 has 14 residues. Trimming left V 2 bases short and J 6 bases short, with 11 bases between. Germline V gene sequence: CDR1 MNHEY, CDR2 SVGAGI. The chain's CDR3 is CASSYGVQGQPQHF. CDR3 coding DNA: TGTGCCAGCAGTTACGGGGTTCAGGGTCAGCCCCAGCATTTT.

The V call is TRBV5-1, the J call TRBJ1-1; TRBD1 matches 8 bases. Germline V gene sequence: CDR1 SGHRS, CDR2 YFSETQ. With 1 base clipped from V and 0 bases from J, the junction kept 8 bases outside the gene matches. The CDR3 is 17 residues long. The CDR3 DNA is TGCGCCAGCAGCTTGAGGGCCCAGGGGGCCCTGAACACTGAAGCTTTCTTT. This translates into CASSLRAQGALNTEAFF.

The J gene is TRBJ2-7, the V gene TRBV9; the D gene is possibly TRBD2 (6 bases). The CDR3 extends over 14 amino acids. V lost 6 bases, J lost 5 bases, and 18 bases lay in between. Germline CDR1 and CDR2: SGDLS and YYNGEE. CDR3 residues: CASTRDGRVHEQYF. The CDR3 region has the DNA TGTGCCAGCACCAGGGACGGGAGAGTTCACGAGCAGTACTTC.